This T cell receptor (beta chain) appears in the sequencing data of a study of T-cell memory formation after mild COVID-19 listed by TCRdb under 2021. About the investigation overall: TCR sequence clusters from the two donors were found to be largely donor specific. T-cell clones expanding and contracting after mild COVID-19 in a couple of donors were tracked by longitudinal TCRalpha and TCRbeta repertoire sequencing. The cohort comprised two young, previously healthy adult volunteers, one female and one male. General findings and caveats noted by the study authors: Whether the second-wave clones peaking on day 37 were SARS-CoV-2 specific was not confirmed. Some responding clones were detected in pre-infection memory, suggesting pre-existing cross-reactive memory T cells joined the SARS-CoV-2 response. From day 15 to 85, contracting clones showed balanced CD4/CD8 phenotypes, whereas a second wave of clones that expanded from day 15 to 37 leaned towards CD4+. Only two mild cases were covered by the study, and larger cohorts that include severe cases with pre-infection samples were considered necessary. Contracting CD4+ clones were located mainly in the CM and EM memory subsets, whereas CD8+ clones were found to be enriched in EMRA.

PBMCs were isolated by Ficoll-Paque density gradient centrifugation. This clonotype was counted between two and nine times. Its antigen remains unidentified. Base-call qualities are not available, and no considerably larger clone is one nucleotide away. V sheds 0 bases and J sheds 5 bases, leaving 10 bases between their ends. The CDR3 goes from the cysteine to the phenylalanine over 13 residues. The kept DNA is CDR3 alone, 39 bases in frame from the first base. The germline V gene (reference sequence) specifies GTSNPN as CDR1 and SVGIG as CDR2. Instrument used: Illumina NovaSeq 6000. Using 5'RACE with constant-segment primers, TCRalpha and TCRbeta cDNA libraries were constructed, with sample barcodes and unique molecular identifiers added in the process. Trizol reagent was used to extract RNA from every sample. Amplification of the libraries took two PCR steps, and the second step added a second sample barcode plus Illumina TruSeq adapters. The libraries were sequenced on an Illumina NovaSeq using 2 x 150 bp paired-end reads. Per the authors' processing: The reads were demultiplexed and collapsed into UMI-guided consensus sequences using migec v1.2.7. Using mixcr v2.1.11, UMI consensuses were aligned to TRA and TRB V and J templates and then assembled into clonotypes. A clonotype was counted as expanded or contracted only if both edgeR and NoisET called the change significant, with noise models trained on biological replicates. For edgeR calls, a false discovery rate-adjusted p below 0.01 and a log2 fold-change threshold of 1 were applied. As an exploratory analysis of dynamics, max-normalized trajectories of the 1000 most abundant clonotypes were examined by PCA with hierarchical clustering. Separately sequenced CD4+ and CD8+ repertoires were used to assign a CD4 or CD8 phenotype to each responding clone. Using fastp trimming at Q25 and MiXCR clonotype assembly, TCRdb reanalyzed the public sequencing data and kept in-frame beta chains. Each CDR3 protein gets just one entry, which takes the most common genes and DNA from the rows behind it. What appears here as the V and J calls and clone size reflects TCRdb's work, not the paper's. A total of over 400,000 distinct CDR3 sequences appear in this sample, less than 25% of them only once. Of the sample, roughly 13% falls within the top ten clones.

The chain is encoded by TRBV30 joined to TRBJ2-5, with the D gene too uncertain to name. The clonotype was recovered from an adult woman who had mild COVID-19 (a few samples of this study predate the infection). The sample titles of this study are shuffled in the database, so cell type and time point are left out; the donor was told from shared clones. Sample: PBMCs or a T cell subset sorted from them (not recorded which). The CDR3 loop reads CAWSVQGEETQYF. The bases read TGTGCCTGGAGTGTACAAGGCGAGGAGACCCAGTACTTC. The full variable domain, with segments outside the CDR3 supplied by the reference TRBV30 and TRBJ2-5 proteins, appears as SQTIHQWPATLVQPVGSPLSLECTVEGTSNPNLYWYRQAAGRGLQLLFYSVGIGQISSEVPQNLSASRPQDRQFILSSKKLLLSDSGFYLCAWSVQGEETQYFGPGTRLLVL.